This section outlines one T cell receptor (beta chain) sequence together with its context. A sample-barcoded 5' primer and a J-beta primer mix were used in a second PCR of roughly 6 to 12 cycles. TCRdb reanalysed the 5' RACE reads using MiXCR and keeps one entry per CDR3 protein. The sample has about 680,000 distinct CDR3 sequences, about 52% seen once. The data were obtained in a study of blood T cells in healthy people across ages. The CDR3 has 14 amino acids. Germline CDR1 is SQVTM and CDR2 is ANQGSEA. The V end was cut by 1 base, the J end by 4 bases, with 13 bases between. The specimen sequenced was blood. This rearrangement joins TRBV29-1 to TRBJ1-1, with D perhaps matching TRBD1 (5 bases). The sequence was collected from a woman aged 60-75 years in good health. CDR3 in DNA: TGCAGCGTTGAAGGCACAATGGGGGTCACTGAAGCTTTCTTT. Translation: CSVEGTMGVTEAFF.